This T cell receptor beta chain was recovered during a study of blood T cell repertoires in COVID-19. Study context: Samples taken during acute and convalescent COVID-19 were collected in the United States, Italy and Spain. Sources were T cells, B-cell-depleted T cells, or PBMCs; the material itself was cDNA or gDNA.

In the original workflow: From reference gene primer amplification, estimates of nucleated cell counts were derived. Profiling relied on immunoSEQ multiplex PCR, and the TCRdb table lists in-frame clones only, not all of them. V, J and clone size are taken as reported in that table, and D and trimming were inferred from the DNA itself. This table has about 400,000 clones, roughly 90% appearing once. Germline CDR1 MGHDK, CDR2 SYGVNS. The ends were cut back, 1 base at V and 4 bases at J, with 11 bases in the middle. The length of the CDR3 is 15 residues. The chain has TRBV25-1 and TRBJ2-1; D might be TRBD2 (5 bases). Sequencing was carried out using peripheral blood. This TCR was recovered from a man aged 35 to 55 with acute or convalescent COVID-19. The CDR3: CASSESGRGYNEQFF. DNA for the CDR3: TGTGCCAGCAGTGAATCGGGGAGAGGGTACAATGAGCAGTTCTTC.